This entry lists 22 T cell receptor beta chains sequenced from one sample in a study of T cell changes during pregnancy in multiple sclerosis. The data were produced by immunoSEQ multiplex PCR, yet TCRdb's version contains in-frame clones alone and is incomplete. The sample shows about 40,000 clones, about 94% of them seen only once. Sequences were derived from peripheral blood, sampled in the third trimester of pregnancy. The receptors here all came from a female donor with multiple sclerosis, enrolled in a pregnancy study.

The chain couples TRBV19 to TRBJ2-5, with 7 bases that match TRBD2. Per germline, CDR1 LNHDA and CDR2 SQIVND (reference sequence). After removal of 5 bases from V and 5 bases from J, the junction contained 5 bases not matched to a gene. This CDR3 is 13 amino acids long. The CDR3 here is CASSGGSWETQYF. CDR3 nucleotides: TGTGCCAGTAGTGGCGGGAGTTGGGAGACCCAGTACTTC.

The chain couples TRBV5-4 to TRBJ1-2, with a tentative D call TRBD1 (5 bases). V was cut by 3 bases and J by 7 bases, with 16 bases left in between. Looked up from germline, CDR1 is SGHNT and CDR2 is YYREEE (reference sequence). The CDR3 covers 14 residues. The CDR3 loop is CASSSVPGLGGYTF. The CDR3 coding sequence is TGTGCCAGCAGCTCAGTACCGGGACTTGGTGGCTACACCTTC.

The rearrangement uses TRBV28 and TRBJ2-4; D may be TRBD1 (7 bases). The germline V and J ends were trimmed by 6 bases and 8 bases, with 17 bases remaining between them. CDR1 and CDR2 (germline): MDHEN, SYDVKM. This CDR3 region has 14 residues. The CDR3 DNA is TGTGCCAGCAGCCAAATTGGCAGGGGGGACATTCAGTACTTC. This gives the protein CASSQIGRGDIQYF.

The genes are TRBV28 and TRBJ2-7; TRBD2 matches at 12 bases. The germline CDR1 and CDR2 sequences are MDHEN and SYDVKM. J lost 6 bases, V lost 5 bases, and 5 bases had no gene match. This CDR3 comprises 14 residues. In DNA form, the CDR3 reads TGTGCCAGCAGTGCACTAGCGGGAGGAGGCGAGCAGTACTTC. Protein: CASSALAGGGEQYF.

The gene calls are TRBV30 and TRBJ1-6; maybe TRBD1 (5 bases). This CDR3 is 13 amino acids long. The V gene's germline CDR1 is GTSNPN and CDR2 SVGIG (reference sequence). With 4 bases removed from V and 11 bases from J, the gap between germline ends came to 15 bases. Written as DNA, the CDR3 is TGTGCCTGGACCCCCCTGCCGGGGGCACCCCTCCACTTT. Protein sequence: CAWTPLPGAPLHF.

This chain uses TRBV7-2 with TRBJ2-5, with 9 nucleotides matching TRBD2. In germline, CDR1 is SGHTA, CDR2 FQGNSA. V lost 1 base and J lost 4; bases outside the gene matches: 7. The CDR3 runs to 16 residues. The chain's CDR3 is CASSLGVAGASETQYF. CDR3 DNA: TGTGCCAGCAGCTTAGGCGTAGCGGGGGCGTCAGAGACCCAGTACTTC.

This sequence joins TRBV27 and TRBJ1-5, with D possibly being TRBD1 (5 bases). Trimming cost V 3 bases and J 0 bases, with 6 bases left between them. This CDR3 has 14 residues. Per germline, CDR1 MNHEY and CDR2 SMNVEV (reference sequence). This chain's CDR3 is CASSFRVSNQPQHF. Here the CDR3 DNA reads TGTGCCAGCAGTTTCAGGGTTAGCAATCAGCCCCAGCATTTT.

The J gene is TRBJ2-7, the V gene TRBV7-6; 11 bases are shared with TRBD2. The germline V gene has CDR1 SGHVS and CDR2 FNYEAQ. V was clipped by 4 bases and J by 4 bases; unmatched bases: 6. This CDR3 comprises 15 residues. CDR3 coding DNA: TGTGCCAGCAGCTCGACTAGCGGGAAATTTTACGAGCAGTACTTC. Translating gives CASSSTSGKFYEQYF.

This clone has just one count. The J gene is TRBJ1-5, the V gene TRBV7-2; 8 nucleotides agree with TRBD1. Germline V CDR1 and CDR2: SGHTA, FQGNSA. J lost 6 bases, V lost 5 bases, and 9 bases had no gene match. CDR3 size: 15 residues. The CDR3 DNA reads as TGTGCCAGCAGCCCCAGACAGGGGAGGGGTCAGCCCCAGCATTTT. This translates into CASSPRQGRGQPQHF.

V gene TRBV5-1 combines with J gene TRBJ1-1; TRBD1 might be the D (6 bases). The CDR3 is 15 residues long. Trimming stripped 5 bases from V and 6 bases from J, with 20 bases between. The germline V gene has CDR1 SGHRS and CDR2 YFSETQ. The CDR3 DNA follows: TGCGCCAGCAGTTCCCCATGGGAGGGGGTCTCTGAAGCTTTCTTT. Amino acids: CASSSPWEGVSEAFF.

This chain uses TRBV19 with TRBJ2-5; D perhaps matches TRBD1 (6 bases). The CDR3 runs to 14 residues. Trimming pared 6 bases from V and 0 bases from J, leaving 11 bases between. The V gene's germline CDR1 is LNHDA and CDR2 SQIVND (reference sequence). The CDR3 DNA sequence: TGTGCCAGTAGGAAACAGGGTTACCAAGAGACCCAGTACTTC. Its protein product is CASRKQGYQETQYF. The entire variable domain, with the rest obtained from reference TRBV19 and TRBJ2-5, is as follows: DGGITQSPKYLFRKEGQNVTLSCEQNLNHDAMYWYRQDPGQGLRLIYYSQIVNDFQKGDIAEGYSVSREKKESFPLTVTSAQKNPTAFYLCASRKQGYQETQYFGPGTRLLVL.

The rearrangement links TRBV30 to TRBJ1-5; no clear D gene. Germline V lookup: CDR1 GTSNPN, CDR2 SVGIG (reference sequence). The CDR3 contains 13 residues. The germline V and J ends were trimmed by 0 bases and 5 bases, with 8 bases remaining between them. The CDR3 bases are TGTGCCTGGAGTGTTGGAGGGCATCAGCCCCAGCATTTT. The encoded protein is CAWSVGGHQPQHF.

The chain employs TRBV19 and TRBJ2-4; D might be TRBD2 (6 bases). This CDR3 contains 15 residues. CDR1 is LNHDA and CDR2 is SQIVND in the germline V gene (reference sequence). With 5 bases removed from V and 3 bases from J, the gap between germline ends came to 14 bases. CDR3 protein: CASSSAGPYKNIQYF. The CDR3 DNA reads TGTGCCAGTAGTTCTGCGGGGCCCTACAAAAACATTCAGTACTTC. Supplemented by reference TRBV19 and TRBJ2-4, the full variable domain reads DGGITQSPKYLFRKEGQNVTLSCEQNLNHDAMYWYRQDPGQGLRLIYYSQIVNDFQKGDIAEGYSVSREKKESFPLTVTSAQKNPTAFYLCASSSAGPYKNIQYFGAGTRLSVL.

This chain links TRBV6-1 with TRBJ2-3, with 7 bases identical to TRBD2. With V trimmed by 3 bases and J by 1 base, 1 base remained unmatched. CDR3 size: 14 residues. The germline CDR1 and CDR2 sequences are MNHNS and SASEGT. CDR3 protein: CASSEAGGTDTQYF. The CDR3 DNA reads as TGTGCCAGCAGTGAGGCGGGGGGCACAGATACGCAGTATTTT.

The chain couples TRBV14 to TRBJ1-2; D perhaps matches TRBD1 (6 bases). This CDR3 contains 14 residues. The V and J ends lost 2 bases and 5 bases respectively, with 12 bases between them. CDR1 and CDR2 (germline): SGHDN, FVKESK. The CDR3 protein is CASSQPPGHYGYTF. CDR3 DNA: TGTGCCAGCAGCCAACCACCGGGACATTATGGCTACACCTTC.

This rearrangement joins TRBV2 to TRBJ1-6; 9 bases are shared with TRBD1. V lost 5 bases, J lost 7 bases, and 3 bases stayed unmatched. In germline, CDR1 is SNHLY, CDR2 FYNNEI. The CDR3 length is 14 residues. CDR3 loop: CASSWTGENSPLHF. The CDR3 DNA sequence: TGTGCCAGCAGTTGGACAGGGGAAAATTCACCCCTCCACTTT.

The CDR3 DNA is TGTGCCAGCGGGGGGTACAGACAAGAGACCCAGTACTTC. Its translation is CASGGYRQETQYF. The rearrangement uses TRBV6-5 and TRBJ2-5, with D perhaps matching TRBD2 (6 bases). The germline gives CDR1 MNHEY, CDR2 SVGAGI. The CDR3 loop spans 13 amino acids. V dropped 8 bases and J dropped 2 bases, with 12 bases sitting between them.

This chain joins TRBV7-3 and TRBJ1-1; D gene ambiguous. CDR1 and CDR2 (germline): SGHTA, FQGTGA. Trimming removed 0 bases from V and 6 bases from J, with 8 bases in between. The CDR3 runs to 13 residues. The CDR3 sequence is CASSLTNRAEAFF. As DNA, the CDR3 is TGTGCCAGCAGCTTAACGAACCGCGCTGAAGCTTTCTTT.

This clone was seen just once. This chain joins TRBV19 and TRBJ2-1; 8 positions match TRBD1. V dropped 4 bases and J dropped 2; count of bases not matched to a gene: 4. Germline-derived CDR1 and CDR2 are LNHDA and SQIVND (reference sequence). The CDR3 has 15 amino acids. DNA for the CDR3: TGTGCCAGTAGTACCGGGACAGGTACCTACAATGAGCAGTTCTTC. Amino acid sequence: CASSTGTGTYNEQFF.

The chain is built from TRBV28 and TRBJ2-7; 9 bases agree with TRBD1. Germline V gene lookup returns CDR1 MDHEN and CDR2 SYDVKM. V shed 4 bases, J shed 7 bases, and the junction held 11 bases outside the gene matches. The CDR3 has 15 amino acids. CDR3 residues: CASSSPGQGLREQYF. CDR3 coding DNA: TGTGCCAGCAGTTCCCCGGGACAGGGACTGAGGGAGCAGTACTTC. The full variable domain, its missing parts supplied by reference TRBV28 and TRBJ2-7, is DVKVTQSSRYLVKRTGEKVFLECVQDMDHENMFWYRQDPGLGLRLIYFSYDVKMKEKGDIPEGYSVSREKKERFSLILESASTNQTSMYLCASSSPGQGLREQYFGPGTRLTVT.

This sequence joins TRBV20-1 and TRBJ1-1, with 7 positions matching TRBD1. The CDR3 has 11 residues. V shed 6 bases, J shed 7 bases, and the junction held 5 bases outside the gene matches. Germline V gene lookup returns CDR1 DFQATT and CDR2 SNEGSKA (reference sequence). The CDR3 DNA is TGCAGTGCGAGACAGGGCTATGAAGCTTTCTTT. It specifies CSARQGYEAFF.

The chain couples TRBV5-4 to TRBJ2-5; no reliable D call. The CDR3 loop spans 12 amino acids. The V end lost 2 bases, the J end lost 3 bases, and 5 bases lay between the germline ends. Germline V gene lookup returns CDR1 SGHNT and CDR2 YYREEE (reference sequence). CDR3 protein: CASSFSEETQYF. The CDR3 bases are TGTGCCAGCAGCTTCTCAGAAGAGACCCAGTACTTC.